This T cell receptor beta chain was obtained from a study of T cells in Graves' hyperthyroidism and ophthalmopathy. Germline V gene sequence: CDR1 DFQATT, CDR2 SNEGSKA (reference sequence). The V end lost 3 bases, the J end lost 6 bases, and 21 bases lay between the germline ends. The CDR3 is made up of 16 amino acids. In this sample, this clonotype turned up a few times. TCR beta CDR3 regions were amplified from RNA. HTBI primers were employed in a first-round RT-PCR of the TCR CDR3. TCRdb passed the multiplex PCR reads through MiXCR, listing each CDR3 protein once. The top ten hold 28% of the sample, which has about 260,000 distinct CDR3 sequences, 16% seen once.

The chain couples TRBV20-1 to TRBJ1-5, with D tentatively TRBD1 (6 bases). The sequence came from a woman between 18 and 30 years old with Graves' ophthalmopathy. The sample taken for sequencing was blood. Written as DNA, the CDR3 is TGCAGTGCTAGCCTGGCGGGGGGCGCTAGAAGTCAGCCCCAGCATTTT. Translated: CSASLAGGARSQPQHF.